The clone carrying this TCR beta chain was observed a few times. No antigen is known for it. One junction end disagrees with the germline gene, perhaps due to a read error. Uncontrolled infections, other autoimmune diseases, pregnancy or lactation led to exclusion of patients. TCR beta CDR3 regions were amplified from RNA. A first-round RT-PCR of the TCR CDR3 used the HTBI primer set. Via MiXCR, TCRdb re-called the multiplex PCR reads, giving one row per CDR3 protein. Of over 500,000 distinct CDR3 sequences in the sample, roughly a sixth were seen once. The sample comes from a study of T cells in Graves' hyperthyroidism and ophthalmopathy. Notes on the study in general: Most expanded thyroid clonotypes above 0.001 recurred in blood.

The CDR3 is 14 residues long. Germline values: CDR1 PRHDT, CDR2 FYEKMQ (reference sequence). The V call is TRBV13, the J call TRBJ2-3, with D possibly being TRBD2 (5 bases). Sequenced input: blood. The sequence came from a woman aged 18 to 35 with Graves' ophthalmopathy. This CDR3 reads CAPSRGFPPDTQYF. Written as DNA, the CDR3 is TGCGCCCCCAGCCGGGGTTTCCCGCCAGATACGCAGTATTTT.